This T cell receptor (beta chain) was captured by sequencing in a study of blood T cells in healthy people across ages. Using a J-beta primer mix together with a sample-barcoded 5' primer, a second PCR was run for roughly 7 to 11 cycles. No fewer than 3 million CDR3-containing paired-end reads came from each sample. One entry per CDR3 protein results from TCRdb running MiXCR on the 5' RACE reads. The table has some 900,000 distinct CDR3 sequences, 45% to 50% seen once. Germline lookup yields CDR1 SNHLY and CDR2 FYNNEI. The CDR3 has 12 residues. V was shortened by 8 bases and J by 5 bases, with 7 bases between the two germline ends. As to this clonotype: Its target is unknown.

General study findings and limits: Naive T cell percentage strongly correlated with TCR beta diversity.

The genes are TRBV2 and TRBJ1-6; D uncertain. What was sequenced was blood. The TCR was taken from a man aged 25 to 45 in good health. The CDR3 spells CASLVHNSPLHF. CDR3 sequence (DNA): TGTGCCAGCCTCGTACATAATTCACCCCTCCACTTT.